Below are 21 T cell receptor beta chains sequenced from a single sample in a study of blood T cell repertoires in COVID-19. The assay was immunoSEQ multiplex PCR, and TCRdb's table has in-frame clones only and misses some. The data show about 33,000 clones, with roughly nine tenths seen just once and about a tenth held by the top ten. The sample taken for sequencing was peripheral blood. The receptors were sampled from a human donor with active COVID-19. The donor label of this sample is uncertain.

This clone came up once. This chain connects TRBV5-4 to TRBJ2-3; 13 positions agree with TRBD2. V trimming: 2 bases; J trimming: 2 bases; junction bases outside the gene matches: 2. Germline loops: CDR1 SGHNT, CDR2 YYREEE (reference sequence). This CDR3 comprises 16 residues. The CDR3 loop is CASSLGLAGVTDTQYF. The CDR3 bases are TGTGCCAGCAGCTTAGGACTAGCGGGGGTCACAGATACGCAGTATTTT.

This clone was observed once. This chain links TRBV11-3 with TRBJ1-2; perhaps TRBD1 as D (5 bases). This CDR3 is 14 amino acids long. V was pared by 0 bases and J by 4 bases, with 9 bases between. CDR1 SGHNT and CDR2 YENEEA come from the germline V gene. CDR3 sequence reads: CASSLEGRIYGYTF. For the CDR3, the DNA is TGTGCCAGCAGCTTAGAGGGGCGAATCTATGGCTACACCTTC.

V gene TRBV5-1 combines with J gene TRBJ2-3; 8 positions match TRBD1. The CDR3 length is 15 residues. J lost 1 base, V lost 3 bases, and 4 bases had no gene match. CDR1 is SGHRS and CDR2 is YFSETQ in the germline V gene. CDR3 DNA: TGCGCCAGCAGCTCCGGACAGGGTCGCACAGATACGCAGTATTTT. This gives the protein CASSSGQGRTDTQYF.

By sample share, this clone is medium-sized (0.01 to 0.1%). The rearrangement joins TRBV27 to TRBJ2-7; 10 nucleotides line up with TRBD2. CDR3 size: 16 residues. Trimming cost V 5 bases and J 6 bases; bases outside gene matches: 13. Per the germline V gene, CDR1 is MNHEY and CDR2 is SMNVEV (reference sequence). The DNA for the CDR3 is TGTGCCAGCAGTCCCACGCCCGGGACTAGCGTTAGCGAGCAGTACTTC. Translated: CASSPTPGTSVSEQYF.

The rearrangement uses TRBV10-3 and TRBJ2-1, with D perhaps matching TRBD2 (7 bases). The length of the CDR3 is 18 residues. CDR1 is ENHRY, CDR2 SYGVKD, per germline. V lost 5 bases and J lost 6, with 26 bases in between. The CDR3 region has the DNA TGTGCCATCAGTAAAAGAGTTGAGGGGGGGGCATTGGGCAATGAGCAGTTCTTC. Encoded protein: CAISKRVEGGALGNEQFF.

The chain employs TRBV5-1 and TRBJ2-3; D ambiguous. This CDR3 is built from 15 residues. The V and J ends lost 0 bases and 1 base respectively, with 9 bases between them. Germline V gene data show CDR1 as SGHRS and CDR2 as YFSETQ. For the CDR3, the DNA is TGCGCCAGCAGCTTGGGCGCGATTCGCACAGATACGCAGTATTTT. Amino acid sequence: CASSLGAIRTDTQYF. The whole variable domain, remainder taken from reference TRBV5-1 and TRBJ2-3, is KAGVTQTPRYLIKTRGQQVTLSCSPISGHRSVSWYQQTPGQGLQFLFEYFSETQRNKGNFPGRFSGRQFSNSRSEMNVSTLELGDSALYLCASSLGAIRTDTQYFGPGTRLTVL.

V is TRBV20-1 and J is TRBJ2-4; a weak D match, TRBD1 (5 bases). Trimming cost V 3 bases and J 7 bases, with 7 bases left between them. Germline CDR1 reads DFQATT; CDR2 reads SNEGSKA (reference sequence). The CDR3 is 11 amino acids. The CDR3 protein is CSASSGNIQYF. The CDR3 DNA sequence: TGCAGTGCTAGCTCAGGGAACATTCAGTACTTC.

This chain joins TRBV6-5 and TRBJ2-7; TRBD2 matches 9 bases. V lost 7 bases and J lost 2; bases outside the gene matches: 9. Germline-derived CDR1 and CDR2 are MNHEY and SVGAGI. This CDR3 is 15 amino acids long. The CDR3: CASTPQTSGPYEQYF. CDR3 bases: TGTGCCAGCACACCCCAGACTAGCGGACCCTACGAGCAGTACTTC.

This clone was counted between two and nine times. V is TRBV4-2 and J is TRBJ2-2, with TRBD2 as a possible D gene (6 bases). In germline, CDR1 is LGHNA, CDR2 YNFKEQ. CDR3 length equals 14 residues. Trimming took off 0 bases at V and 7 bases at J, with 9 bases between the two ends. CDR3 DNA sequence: TGTGCCAGCAGCCAAGATCTGGGACTCGGGGAGCTGTTTTTT. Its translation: CASSQDLGLGELFF.

For the CDR3, the DNA is TGTGCCAGCAGCCTAACAAACACTGAAGCTTTCTTT. It codes for CASSLTNTEAFF. V is TRBV3-1 (or the pseudogene TRBV3-2) and J is TRBJ1-1, with D hard to call. The V gene's germline CDR1 is LGHDT and CDR2 YNNKEL (reference sequence). This CDR3 contains 12 residues. V was shortened by 4 bases and J by 2 bases, with 5 bases between the two germline ends.

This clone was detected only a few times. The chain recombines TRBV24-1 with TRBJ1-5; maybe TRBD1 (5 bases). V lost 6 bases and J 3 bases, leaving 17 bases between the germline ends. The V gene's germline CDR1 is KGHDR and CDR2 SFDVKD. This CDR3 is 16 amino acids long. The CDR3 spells CATSKSSRGNNQPQHF. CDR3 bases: TGTGCCACCAGTAAGTCCTCTCGGGGGAACAATCAGCCCCAGCATTTT.

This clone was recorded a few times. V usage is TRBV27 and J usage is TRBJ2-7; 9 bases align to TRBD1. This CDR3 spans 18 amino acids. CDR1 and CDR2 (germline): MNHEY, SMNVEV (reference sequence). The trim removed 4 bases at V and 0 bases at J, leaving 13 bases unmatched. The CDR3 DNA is TGTGCCAGCAGTTCCCACCCCGGACAGGGGCCCTTCTCCTACGAGCAGTACTTC. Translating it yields CASSSHPGQGPFSYEQYF.

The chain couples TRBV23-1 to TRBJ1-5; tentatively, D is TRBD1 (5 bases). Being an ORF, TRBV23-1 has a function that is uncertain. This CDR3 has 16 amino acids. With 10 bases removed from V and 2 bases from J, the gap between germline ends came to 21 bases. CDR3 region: CATPKEGTGGNQPQHF. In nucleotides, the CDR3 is TGCGCCACTCCAAAGGAGGGTACGGGGGGCAATCAGCCCCAGCATTTT.

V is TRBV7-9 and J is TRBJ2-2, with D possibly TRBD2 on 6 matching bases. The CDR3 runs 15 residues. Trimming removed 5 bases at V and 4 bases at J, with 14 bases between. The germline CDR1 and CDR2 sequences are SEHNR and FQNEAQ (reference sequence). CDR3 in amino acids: CASSPLGLPTGELFF. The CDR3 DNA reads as TGTGCCAGCAGCCCGCTGGGACTTCCCACCGGGGAGCTGTTTTTT. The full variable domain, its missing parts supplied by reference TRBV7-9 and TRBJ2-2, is DTGVSQNPRHKITKRGQNVTFRCDPISEHNRLYWYRQTLGQGPEFLTYFQNEAQLEKSRLLSDRFSAERPKGSFSTLEIQRTEQGDSAMYLCASSPLGLPTGELFFGEGSRLTVL.

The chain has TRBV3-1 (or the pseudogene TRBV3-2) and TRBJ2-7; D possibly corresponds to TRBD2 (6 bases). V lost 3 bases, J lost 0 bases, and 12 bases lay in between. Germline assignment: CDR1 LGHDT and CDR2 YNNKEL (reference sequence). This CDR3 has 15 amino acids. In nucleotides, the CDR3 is TGTGCCAGCAGCCAGGCGGGGCTGTGCTCCTACGAGCAGTACTTC. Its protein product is CASSQAGLCSYEQYF.

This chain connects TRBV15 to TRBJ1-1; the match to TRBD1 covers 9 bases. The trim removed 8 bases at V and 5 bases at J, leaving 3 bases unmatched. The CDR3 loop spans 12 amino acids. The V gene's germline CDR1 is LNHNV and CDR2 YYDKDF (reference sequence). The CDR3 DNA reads TGTGCCACCCGGGACAGGGTGACTGAAGCTTTCTTT. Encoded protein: CATRDRVTEAFF.

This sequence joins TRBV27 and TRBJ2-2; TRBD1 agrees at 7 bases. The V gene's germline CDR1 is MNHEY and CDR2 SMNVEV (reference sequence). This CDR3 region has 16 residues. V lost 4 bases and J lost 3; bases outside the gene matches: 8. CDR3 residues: CASSSLRGFDTGELFF. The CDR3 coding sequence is TGTGCCAGCAGTTCTCTCAGGGGGTTCGACACCGGGGAGCTGTTTTTT.

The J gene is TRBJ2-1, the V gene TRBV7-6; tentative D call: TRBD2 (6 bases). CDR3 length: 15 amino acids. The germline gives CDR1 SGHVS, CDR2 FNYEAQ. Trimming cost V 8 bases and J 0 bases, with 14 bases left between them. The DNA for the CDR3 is TGTGCCAGCTTAAAGGACGGGAGCTCCTACAATGAGCAGTTCTTC. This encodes CASLKDGSSYNEQFF.

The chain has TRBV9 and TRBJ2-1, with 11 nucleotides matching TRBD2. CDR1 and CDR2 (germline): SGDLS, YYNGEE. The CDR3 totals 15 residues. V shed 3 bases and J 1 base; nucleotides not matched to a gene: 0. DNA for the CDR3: TGTGCCAGCAGCGGACTAGCGGGATCCTACAATGAGCAGTTCTTC. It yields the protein CASSGLAGSYNEQFF.

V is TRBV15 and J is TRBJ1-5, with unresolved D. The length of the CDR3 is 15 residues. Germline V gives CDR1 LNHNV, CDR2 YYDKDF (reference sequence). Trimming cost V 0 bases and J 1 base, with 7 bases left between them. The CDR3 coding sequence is TGTGCCACCAGCAGAGATGTAATCAGCAATCAGCCCCAGCATTTT. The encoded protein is CATSRDVISNQPQHF.

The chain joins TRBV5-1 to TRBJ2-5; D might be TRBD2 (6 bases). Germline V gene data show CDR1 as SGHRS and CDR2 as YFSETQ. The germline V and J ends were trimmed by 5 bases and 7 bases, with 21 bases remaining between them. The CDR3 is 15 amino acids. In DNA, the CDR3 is TGCGCCAGCAGATTGCCCGGGACTCCCGGCGGGACCCAGTACTTC. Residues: CASRLPGTPGGTQYF.